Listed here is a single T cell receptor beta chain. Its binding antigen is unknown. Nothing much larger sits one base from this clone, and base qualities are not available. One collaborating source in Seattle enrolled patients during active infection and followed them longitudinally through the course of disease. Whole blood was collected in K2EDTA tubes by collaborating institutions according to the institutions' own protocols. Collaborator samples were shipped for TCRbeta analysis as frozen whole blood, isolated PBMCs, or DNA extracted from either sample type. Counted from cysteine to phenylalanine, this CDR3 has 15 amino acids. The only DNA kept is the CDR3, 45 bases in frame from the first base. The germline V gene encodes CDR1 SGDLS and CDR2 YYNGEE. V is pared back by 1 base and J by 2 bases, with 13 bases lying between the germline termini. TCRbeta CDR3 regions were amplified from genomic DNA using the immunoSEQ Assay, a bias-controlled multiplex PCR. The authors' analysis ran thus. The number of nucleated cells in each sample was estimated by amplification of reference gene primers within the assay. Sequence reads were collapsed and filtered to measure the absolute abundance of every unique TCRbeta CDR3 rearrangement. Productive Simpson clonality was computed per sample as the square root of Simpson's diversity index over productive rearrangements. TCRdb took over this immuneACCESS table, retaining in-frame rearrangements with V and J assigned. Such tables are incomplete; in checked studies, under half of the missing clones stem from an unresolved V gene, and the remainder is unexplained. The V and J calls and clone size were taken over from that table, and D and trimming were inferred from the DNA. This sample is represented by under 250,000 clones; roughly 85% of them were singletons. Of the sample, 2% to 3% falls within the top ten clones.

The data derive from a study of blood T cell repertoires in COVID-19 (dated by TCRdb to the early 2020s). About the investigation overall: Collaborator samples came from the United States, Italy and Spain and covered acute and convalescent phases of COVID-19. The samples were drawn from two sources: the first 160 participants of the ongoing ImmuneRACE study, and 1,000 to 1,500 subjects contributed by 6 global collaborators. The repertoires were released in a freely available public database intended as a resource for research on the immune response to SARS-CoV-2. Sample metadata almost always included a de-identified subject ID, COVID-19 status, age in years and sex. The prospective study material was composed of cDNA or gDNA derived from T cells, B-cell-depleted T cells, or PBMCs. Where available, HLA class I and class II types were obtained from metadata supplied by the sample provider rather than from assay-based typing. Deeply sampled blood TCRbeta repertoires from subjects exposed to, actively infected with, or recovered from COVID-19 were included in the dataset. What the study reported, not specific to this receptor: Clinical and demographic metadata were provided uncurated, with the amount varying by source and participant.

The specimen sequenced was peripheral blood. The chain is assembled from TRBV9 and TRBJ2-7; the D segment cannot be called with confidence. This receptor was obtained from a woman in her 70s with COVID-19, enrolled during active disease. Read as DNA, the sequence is TGTGCCAGCAGCGTAAGTCCATTCGGAGCCTACGAGCAGTACTTC. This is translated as CASSVSPFGAYEQYF.